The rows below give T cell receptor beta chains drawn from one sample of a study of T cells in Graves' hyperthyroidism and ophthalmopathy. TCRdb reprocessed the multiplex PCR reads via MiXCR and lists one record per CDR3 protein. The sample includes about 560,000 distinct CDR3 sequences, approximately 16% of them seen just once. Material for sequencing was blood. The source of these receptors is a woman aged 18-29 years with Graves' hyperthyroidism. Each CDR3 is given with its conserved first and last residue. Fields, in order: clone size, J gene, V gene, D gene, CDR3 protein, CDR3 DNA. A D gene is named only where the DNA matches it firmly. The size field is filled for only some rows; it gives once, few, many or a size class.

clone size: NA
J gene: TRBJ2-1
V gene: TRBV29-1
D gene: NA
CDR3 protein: CSVDRSGGGQFF
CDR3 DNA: TGCAGCGTTGATCGTAGTGGTGGTGGGCAGTTCTTC

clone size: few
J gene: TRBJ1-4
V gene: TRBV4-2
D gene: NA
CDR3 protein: CASSQQKGSAENEKLFF
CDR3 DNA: TGTGCCAGCAGCCAGCAAAAGGGGAGCGCAGAGAATGAAAAACTGTTTTTT

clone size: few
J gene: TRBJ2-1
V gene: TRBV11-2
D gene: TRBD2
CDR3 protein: CASSLVLWASGNNNEQFF
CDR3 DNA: TGTGCCAGCAGCTTAGTCCTTTGGGCTAGCGGGAACAACAATGAGCAGTTCTTC

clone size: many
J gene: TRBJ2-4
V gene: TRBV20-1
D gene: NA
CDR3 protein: CSARAVMGNIQYF
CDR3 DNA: TGCAGTGCTAGGGCCGTAATGGGAAACATTCAGTACTTC

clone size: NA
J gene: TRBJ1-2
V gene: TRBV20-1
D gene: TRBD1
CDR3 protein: CSASDRGYGCTF
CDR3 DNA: TGCAGTGCTTCCGACAGGGGCTATGGCTGCACCTTC

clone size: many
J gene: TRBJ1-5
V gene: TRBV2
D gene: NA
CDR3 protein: CASRYRLYSNQPQHF
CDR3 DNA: TGTGCCAGCAGGTACAGGCTTTATAGCAATCAGCCCCAGCATTTT

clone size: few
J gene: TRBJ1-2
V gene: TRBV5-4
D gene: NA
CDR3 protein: CASSFYGNYGYTF
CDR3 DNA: TGTGCCAGCAGCTTTTACGGAAACTATGGCTACACCTTC

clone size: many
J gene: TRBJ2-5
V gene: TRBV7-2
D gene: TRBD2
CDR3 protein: CASTQPPSGGGETQYF
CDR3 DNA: TGTGCCAGCACCCAACCCCCTAGCGGGGGGGGAGAGACCCAGTACTTC

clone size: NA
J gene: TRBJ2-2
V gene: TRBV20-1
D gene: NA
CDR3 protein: CSAREGGGPEELFF
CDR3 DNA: TGCAGTGCTAGAGAGGGGGGGGGGCCAGAGGAGCTGTTTTTT

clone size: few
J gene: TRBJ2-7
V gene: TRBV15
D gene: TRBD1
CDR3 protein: CATSRDRGHEQYF
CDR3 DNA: TGTGCCACCAGCCGTGACAGGGGCCACGAGCAGTACTTC

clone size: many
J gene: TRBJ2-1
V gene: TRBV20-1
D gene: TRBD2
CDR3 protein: CSASPTSGRAGEQFF
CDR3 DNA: TGCAGTGCTAGTCCCACTAGCGGGAGGGCCGGTGAGCAGTTCTTC

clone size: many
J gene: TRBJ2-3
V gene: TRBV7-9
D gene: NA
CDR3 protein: CASSSRQTGTDGDTQYF
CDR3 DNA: TGTGCCAGCAGCTCGCGACAAACCGGGACCGATGGGGATACGCAGTATTTT

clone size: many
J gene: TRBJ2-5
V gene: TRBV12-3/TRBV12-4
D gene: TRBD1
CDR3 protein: CASSPHRDRTTTQYF
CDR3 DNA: TGTGCCAGCAGTCCCCACAGGGACAGGACGACTACCCAGTACTTC

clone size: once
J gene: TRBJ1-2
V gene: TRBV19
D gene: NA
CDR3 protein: CASSAEHYGYTF
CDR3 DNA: TGTGCCAGTAGTGCTGAACACTATGGCTACACCTTC

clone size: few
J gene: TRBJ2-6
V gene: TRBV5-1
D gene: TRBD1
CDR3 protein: CASSKGADSGANVLTF
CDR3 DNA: TGCGCCAGCAGTAAGGGGGCGGACTCTGGGGCCAACGTCCTGACTTTC

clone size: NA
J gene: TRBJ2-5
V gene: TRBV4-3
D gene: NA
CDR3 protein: CASSQDKETQYF
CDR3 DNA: TGCGCCAGCAGCCAAGATAAAGAGACCCAGTACTTC

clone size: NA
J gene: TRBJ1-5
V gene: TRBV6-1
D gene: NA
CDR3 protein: CASGTSSNQPQHF
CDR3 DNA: TGTGCCAGCGGGACATCAAGCAATCAGCCCCAGCATTTT

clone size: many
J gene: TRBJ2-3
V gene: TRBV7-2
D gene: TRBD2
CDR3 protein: CASSFSGATTDTQYF
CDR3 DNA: TGTGCCAGCAGCTTCAGCGGGGCCACCACAGATACGCAGTATTTT

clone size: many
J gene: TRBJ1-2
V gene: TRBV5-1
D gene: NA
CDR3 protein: CASSSWPPTNYGYTF
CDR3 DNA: TGCGCCAGCAGCTCATGGCCTCCTACTAACTATGGCTACACCTTC

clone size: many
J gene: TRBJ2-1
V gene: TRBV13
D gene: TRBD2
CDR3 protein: CASSARLAGAHNEQFF
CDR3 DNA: TGTGCCAGCAGCGCACGACTAGCGGGAGCACACAATGAGCAGTTCTTC

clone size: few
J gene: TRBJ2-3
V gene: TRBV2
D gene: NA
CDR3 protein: CASGEDTQYF
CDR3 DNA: TGTGCCAGCGGAGAAGATACGCAGTATTTT

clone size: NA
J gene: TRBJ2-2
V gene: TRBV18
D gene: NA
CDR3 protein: CASSPDWNTGELFF
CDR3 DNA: TGTGCCAGCTCACCAGACTGGAACACCGGGGAGCTGTTTTTT

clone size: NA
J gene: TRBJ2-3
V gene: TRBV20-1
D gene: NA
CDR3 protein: CSARDGIDPWLAQYF
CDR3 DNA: TGCAGTGCTAGAGATGGAATAGACCCCTGGCTGGCGCAGTATTTT

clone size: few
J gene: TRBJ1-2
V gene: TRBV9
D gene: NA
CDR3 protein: CASSVGVGIYGYTF
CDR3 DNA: TGTGCCAGCAGCGTAGGGGTAGGGATCTATGGCTACACCTTC

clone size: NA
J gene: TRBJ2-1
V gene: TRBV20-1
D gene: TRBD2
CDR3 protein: CSAIPGRLNEQFF
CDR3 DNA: TGCAGTGCTATCCCCGGGAGGTTAAATGAGCAGTTCTTC

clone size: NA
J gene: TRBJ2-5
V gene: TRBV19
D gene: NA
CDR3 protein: CASSVQGERETQYF
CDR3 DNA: TGTGCCAGTAGTGTACAGGGTGAGCGGGAGACCCAGTACTTC

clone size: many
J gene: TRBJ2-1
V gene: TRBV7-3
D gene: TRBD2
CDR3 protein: CASSSTSGGPYNEQFF
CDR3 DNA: TGTGCCAGCAGCTCCACTAGCGGGGGTCCCTACAATGAGCAGTTCTTC